This T cell receptor beta chain comes out of a study of T cell responses to AZD1222 COVID-19 vaccine. Notes on the study in general: CD4 TCRs associated with vaccination spanned spike, dominating at 160-218 and 743-854. Reportedly, nearly half of unique spike TCRs recognized epitopes outside B.1.351/B.1.1.7 mutations. Donors, mostly white British, included more females; clonal diversity was possibly underestimated.

This table comes from immunoSEQ multiplex PCR, and its TCRdb copy is limited to in-frame clones, with some not included. The sample lists around 99,000 clones, around 93% seen once, with approximately 7.6% in the top ten. This clone was seen only once. The antigen is unknown. The sequence was collected from an adult in good health. The sequencing used peripheral blood, collected on day 0 of AZD1222 vaccination.

CDR3 bases: TGTGCCAGCAGCCATCGCACAGATACGCAGTATTTT. Translated, it gives CASSHRTDTQYF. The genes are TRBV11-2 and TRBJ2-3; D uncertain. Trimming took 5 bases from V and 1 from J, leaving 4 bases between them. Germline V lookup: CDR1 SGHAT, CDR2 FQNNGV. This CDR3 is 12 amino acids long.